The rows below give T cell receptor beta chains drawn from one sample of a study of somatic mutations in cytotoxic T cells in rheumatoid arthritis. The data were produced by immunoSEQ multiplex PCR, yet TCRdb's version contains in-frame clones alone and is incomplete. The sample holds around 21,000 clones, around 75% seen once. Material for sequencing was CD8+ T cells sorted from blood. The receptors stem from an adult with rheumatoid arthritis. Both conserved end residues are part of each CDR3. Each record gives: V gene, CDR3 length, clone size, D gene, J gene, CDR3 DNA, CDR3 protein. A D gene is named only where the DNA matches it firmly. Some rows have no size entry. The others give once, few or many, or a class for an expanded clone.

TRBV7-8	20	few	TRBD2	TRBJ2-5	TGTGCCAGCAGCTTGGTGACTAGCGGGGACTCCATTACCCGGGGCGAGACCCAGTACTTC	CASSLVTSGDSITRGETQYF
TRBV27	15	NA	TRBD2	TRBJ2-2	TGTGCCAGCAGTCTACTAGCGGGAGCCACCGGGGAGCTGTTTTTT	CASSLLAGATGELFF
TRBV6-6	16	NA	NA	TRBJ1-3	TGTGCCAGCAGTTACATACTCCAGGGGTACGGAAACACCATATATTTT	CASSYILQGYGNTIYF
TRBV2	14	NA	TRBD2	TRBJ2-1	TGTGCCAGCAGTGATGGGCGGGGGTATGGTGAGCAGTTCTTC	CASSDGRGYGEQFF
TRBV6-5	14	once	TRBD1	TRBJ1-1	TGTGCCAGCAGTCCAGGGGGCGCGGCCACTGAAGCTTTCTTT	CASSPGGAATEAFF
TRBV10-2	12	NA	NA	TRBJ1-1	TGCGCCAGCAGTGCAGTGAACACTGAAGCTTTCTTT	CASSAVNTEAFF
TRBV27	15	NA	TRBD1	TRBJ1-5	TGTGCCAGCAGTTTGACAGGGGGCTTGGGTCAGCCCCAGCATTTT	CASSLTGGLGQPQHF
TRBV2	16	NA	TRBD2	TRBJ2-3	TGTGCCAGCAGTGAAGTAGGGACTAGCATCACAGATACGCAGTATTTT	CASSEVGTSITDTQYF
TRBV19	15	NA	NA	TRBJ2-7	TGTGCCAGTAGTATCTCGGCCGGGGCCGGGAGAGAGCAGTACTTC	CASSISAGAGREQYF
TRBV23-1	16	once	TRBD1	TRBJ1-1	TGCGCCAGCAGTCAACAGGGACAGACAGAGAACACTGAAGCTTTCTTT	CASSQQGQTENTEAFF
TRBV19	14	NA	TRBD1	TRBJ1-4	TGTGCCAGTAGCAAGACAGGGGGCGATGAAAAACTGTTTTTT	CASSKTGGDEKLFF
TRBV7-6	12	NA	NA	TRBJ2-1	TGTGCCAGCAGCGGGCCCCACAATGAGCAGTTCTTC	CASSGPHNEQFF
TRBV4-1	14	NA	NA	TRBJ1-1	TGCGCCAGCAGCCAAGATGCAGCAATCGTTGAAGCTTTCTTT	CASSQDAAIVEAFF
TRBV9	13	NA	NA	TRBJ1-1	TGTGCCAGCAGCTCACAGGGTGGTACTGAAGCTTTCTTT	CASSSQGGTEAFF
TRBV4-1	15	NA	TRBD1	TRBJ1-1	TGCGCCAGCAGCCAAGTCAAGACAGGGGGCACTGAAGCTTTCTTT	CASSQVKTGGTEAFF
TRBV4-2	12	NA	NA	TRBJ1-1	TGTGCCAGCAGCTTGTATGGGGCTGAAGCTTTCTTT	CASSLYGAEAFF
TRBV4-3	16	NA	TRBD1	TRBJ2-7	TGCGCCAGCAGCCAAGGGACCGGGACAGGTGGTACCGAGCAGTACTTC	CASSQGTGTGGTEQYF
TRBV7-6	13	NA	NA	TRBJ1-1	TGTGCCAGCAGCCCCCAAGGGTGGACTGAAGCTTTCTTT	CASSPQGWTEAFF
TRBV11-3	14	NA	NA	TRBJ2-3	TGTGCCAGCAGCTCTTATGTAGAGCCGGATACGCAGTATTTT	CASSSYVEPDTQYF
TRBV5-8	14	NA	NA	TRBJ2-1	TGTGCCAGCAGCTTTGGGGGGACCTACAATGAGCAGTTCTTC	CASSFGGTYNEQFF
TRBV29-1	16	NA	TRBD2	TRBJ2-1	TGCAGCGTTGATGACTGGGCGGGGGGGATAGACAATGAGCAGTTCTTC	CSVDDWAGGIDNEQFF
TRBV2	15	NA	NA	TRBJ2-6	TGTGCCACCCTCCGAGGGCTCTCTGGGGCCAACGTCCTGACTTTC	CATLRGLSGANVLTF
TRBV4-1	15	NA	NA	TRBJ1-3	TGCGCCAGCAGCCAATTGCAAGGGGCGACGGACACCATATATTTT	CASSQLQGATDTIYF
TRBV12-5	16	few	NA	TRBJ2-3	TGTGCTAGTGGTGGGGCTTGGGGGTATAGCACAGATACGCAGTATTTT	CASGGAWGYSTDTQYF
TRBV5-1	17	NA	NA	TRBJ1-1	TGCGCCAGCAGCCCTGGCCTGTCAGAGAAGTGGGACACTGAAGCTTTCTTT	CASSPGLSEKWDTEAFF
TRBV2	15	NA	NA	TRBJ1-2	TGTGCCAGCAGTGGCACACCGCGAGGGAACTATGGCTACACCTTC	CASSGTPRGNYGYTF
TRBV5-1	14	NA	TRBD2	TRBJ2-7	TGCGCCAGCAGCTTGGCGGGAGGATCCTACGAGCAGTACTTC	CASSLAGGSYEQYF
TRBV5-6	15	NA	TRBD2	TRBJ2-1	TGTGCCAGCAGCTTGGTGCGGGGGGCCTACAATGAGCAGTTCTTC	CASSLVRGAYNEQFF
TRBV10-2	13	NA	NA	TRBJ2-7	TGCGCCAGCAGTGACGGGATCCCCTACGAGCAGTACTTC	CASSDGIPYEQYF
TRBV11-1	14	NA	NA	TRBJ2-1	TGTGCCAGCAGCTCCGGTCCCCTAACGGGTGAGCAGTTCTTC	CASSSGPLTGEQFF
TRBV6-1	13	NA	NA	TRBJ2-7	TGTGCCAGCGGAGAAGGAGTAGGGAACGAGCAGTACTTC	CASGEGVGNEQYF
TRBV7-9	16	once	NA	TRBJ1-1	TGTGCCAGCAGCGAAGCGGGGTACAGGCTGAACACTGAAGCTTTCTTT	CASSEAGYRLNTEAFF
TRBV7-9	15	once	NA	TRBJ1-2	TGTGCCAGCAGCTTGGGGCCGAACGATAACTATGGCTACACCTTC	CASSLGPNDNYGYTF
TRBV9	14	NA	TRBD1	TRBJ2-7	TGTGCCAGCAGCGTATCAGGGGGTCACGACGAGCAGTACTTC	CASSVSGGHDEQYF
TRBV6-5	13	NA	NA	TRBJ2-3	TGTGCCAGCAGTCTCTCTGGCACAGATACGCAGTATTTT	CASSLSGTDTQYF
TRBV11-2	15	NA	NA	TRBJ1-2	TGTGCCAGCAGCTTAGATCAAATGCCCAACTATGGCTACACCTTC	CASSLDQMPNYGYTF
TRBV2	13	NA	NA	TRBJ2-7	TGTGCCAGCGCAGTTTGGGAGTTCGACGAGCAGTACTTC	CASAVWEFDEQYF
TRBV9	15	NA	TRBD2	TRBJ2-1	TGTGCCAGCAGCTTAGCGGGAGGGGTAGGGAATGAGCAGTTCTTC	CASSLAGGVGNEQFF
TRBV10-3	15	NA	TRBD2	TRBJ2-7	TGTGCCATCAGTGCTGGGCTAGCGGGAGTCTACGAGCAGTACTTC	CAISAGLAGVYEQYF
TRBV6-5	15	few	NA	TRBJ2-7	TGTGCCAGCAGTTACTCCCGGGCTCGTTCCGGAGAGCAGTACTTC	CASSYSRARSGEQYF
TRBV7-2	15	NA	NA	TRBJ2-3	TGTGCCAGCGGCCAAAGGGTCGCCCTGGGAGATACGCAGTATTTT	CASGQRVALGDTQYF
TRBV10-3	15	NA	NA	TRBJ2-6	TGTGCCATCAGTGAGGCTAGCGCTGGGGCCAACGTCCTGACTTTC	CAISEASAGANVLTF
TRBV19	15	NA	TRBD2	TRBJ2-3	TGTGCCAGTAGTCAAGGACTAGGAAGCACAGATACGCAGTATTTT	CASSQGLGSTDTQYF
TRBV29-1	14	NA	TRBD2	TRBJ2-1	TGCAGCGTTGAAGGGACTAGCGTATACAATGAGCAGTTCTTC	CSVEGTSVYNEQFF
TRBV6-1	16	NA	TRBD2	TRBJ2-3	TGTGCCAGCAGTGATACTAGCGGGAGGGTTACAGATACGCAGTATTTT	CASSDTSGRVTDTQYF
TRBV19	17	NA	TRBD2	TRBJ2-3	TGTGCCAGTAGTAGTTCACCGGGACTAGCGCCGCCAGATACGCAGTATTTT	CASSSSPGLAPPDTQYF
TRBV7-9	11	NA	NA	TRBJ1-2	TGTGCCAGCAGCCCAGGGCCTCTTCCCACCTTC	CASSPGPLPTF
TRBV29-1	15	NA	TRBD1	TRBJ2-7	TGCAGCGTTGAATACAGGGGGCTGGGGACCTACGAGCAGTACTTC	CSVEYRGLGTYEQYF
TRBV5-6	15	NA	TRBD1	TRBJ1-4	TGTGCCAGCAGCCAGGGGGGGACAGGACGGGAAAAACTGTTTTTT	CASSQGGTGREKLFF
TRBV20-1	11	NA	NA	TRBJ1-2	TGCAGTGCCAAGGACCTCTATGGCTACACCTTC	CSAKDLYGYTF
TRBV6-5	15	once	NA	TRBJ1-1	TGTGCCAGCAGTTTTGGAAGCAGGGGAAACACTGAAGCTTTCTTT	CASSFGSRGNTEAFF
TRBV5-1	15	NA	NA	TRBJ1-5	TGCGCCAGCAGCTTGAGGGGGGGCAGCAATCAGCCCCAGCATTTT	CASSLRGGSNQPQHF
TRBV9	15	NA	NA	TRBJ2-1	TGTGCCAGCAGCGTAGGGGGACCCTCTTTCTATGAGCAGTTCTTC	CASSVGGPSFYEQFF
TRBV13	12	NA	NA	TRBJ2-4	TGTGCCAGCAGCTCAGACGGGTCTAGTCAGTACTTC	CASSSDGSSQYF